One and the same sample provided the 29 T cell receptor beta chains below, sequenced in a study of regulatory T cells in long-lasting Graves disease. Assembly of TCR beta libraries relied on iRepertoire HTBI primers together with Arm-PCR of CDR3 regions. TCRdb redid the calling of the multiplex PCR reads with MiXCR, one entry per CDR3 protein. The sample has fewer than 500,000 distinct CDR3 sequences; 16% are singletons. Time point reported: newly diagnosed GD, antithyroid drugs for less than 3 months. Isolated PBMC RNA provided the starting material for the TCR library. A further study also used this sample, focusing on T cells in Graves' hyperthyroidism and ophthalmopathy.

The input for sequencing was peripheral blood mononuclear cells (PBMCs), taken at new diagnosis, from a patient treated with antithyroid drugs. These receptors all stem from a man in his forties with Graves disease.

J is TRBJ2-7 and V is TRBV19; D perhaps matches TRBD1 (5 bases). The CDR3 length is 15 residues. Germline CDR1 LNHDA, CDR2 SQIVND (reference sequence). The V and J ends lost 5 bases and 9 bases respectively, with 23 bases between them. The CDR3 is CASSASSLQGSVQYF. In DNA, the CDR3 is TGTGCCAGTAGTGCCTCTAGTCTTCAGGGCTCAGTGCAGTACTTC.

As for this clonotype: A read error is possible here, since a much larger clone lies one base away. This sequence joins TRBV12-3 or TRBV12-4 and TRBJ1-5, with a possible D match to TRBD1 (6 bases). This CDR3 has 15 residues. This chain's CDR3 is CASSLSLTGSQPRHF. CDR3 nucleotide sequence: TGTGCCAGCAGTTTAAGTTTGACAGGCAGTCAGCCCCGGCATTTT.

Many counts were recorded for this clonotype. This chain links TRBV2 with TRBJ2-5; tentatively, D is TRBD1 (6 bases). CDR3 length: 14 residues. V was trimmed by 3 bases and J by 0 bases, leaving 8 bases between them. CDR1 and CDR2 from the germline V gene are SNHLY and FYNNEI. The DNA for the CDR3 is TGTGCCAGCAGTGAGAACAGGGACCAAGAGACCCAGTACTTC. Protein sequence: CASSENRDQETQYF.

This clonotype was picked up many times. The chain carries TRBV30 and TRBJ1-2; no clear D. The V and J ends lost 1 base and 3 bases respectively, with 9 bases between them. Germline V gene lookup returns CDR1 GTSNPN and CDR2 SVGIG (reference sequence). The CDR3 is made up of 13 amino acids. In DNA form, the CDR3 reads TGTGCCTGGAGTGAGAACGGATACTATGGCTACACCTTC. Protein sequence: CAWSENGYYGYTF.

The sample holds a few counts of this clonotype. In DNA, the CDR3 is TGTGCCACCAGTGATTTGGGGCAAGGACCAGATACGCAGTATTTT. This codes for CATSDLGQGPDTQYF. The rearrangement links TRBV24-1 to TRBJ2-3; D ambiguous. Germline values: CDR1 KGHDR, CDR2 SFDVKD. The germline V and J ends were trimmed by 0 bases and 4 bases, with 10 bases remaining between them. The CDR3 spans 15 residues.

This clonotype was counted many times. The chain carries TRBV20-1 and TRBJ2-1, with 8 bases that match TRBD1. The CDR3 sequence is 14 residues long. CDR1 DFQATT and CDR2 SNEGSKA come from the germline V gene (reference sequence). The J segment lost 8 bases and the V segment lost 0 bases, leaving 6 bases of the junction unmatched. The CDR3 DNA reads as TGCAGTGCTAGAGATGGACAGGGAGGAGATGAGCAGTTCTTC. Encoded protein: CSARDGQGGDEQFF.

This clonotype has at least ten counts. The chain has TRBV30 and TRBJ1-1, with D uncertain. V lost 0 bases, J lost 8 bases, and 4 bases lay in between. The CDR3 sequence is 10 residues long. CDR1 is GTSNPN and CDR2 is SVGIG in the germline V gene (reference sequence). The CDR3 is CAWSVREAFF. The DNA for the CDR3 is TGTGCCTGGAGTGTACGAGAAGCTTTCTTT.

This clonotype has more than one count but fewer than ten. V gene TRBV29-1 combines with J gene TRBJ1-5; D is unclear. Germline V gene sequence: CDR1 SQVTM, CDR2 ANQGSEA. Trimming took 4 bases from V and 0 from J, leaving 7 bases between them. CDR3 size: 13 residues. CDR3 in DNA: TGCAGCGTTGGAGACTCTAGCAATCAGCCCCAGCATTTT. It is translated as CSVGDSSNQPQHF.

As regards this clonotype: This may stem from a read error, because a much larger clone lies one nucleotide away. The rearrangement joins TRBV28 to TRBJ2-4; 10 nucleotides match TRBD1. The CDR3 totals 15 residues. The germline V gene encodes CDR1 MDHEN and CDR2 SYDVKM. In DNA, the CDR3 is TGTGTCAGCAGTATGCCGGGACAGGGGCTCGGCATTCAGTACTTC. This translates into CVSSMPGQGLGIQYF.

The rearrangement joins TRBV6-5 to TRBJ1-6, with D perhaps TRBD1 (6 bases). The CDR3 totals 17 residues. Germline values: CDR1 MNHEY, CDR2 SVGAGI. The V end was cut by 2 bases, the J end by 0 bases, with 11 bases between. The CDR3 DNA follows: TGTGCCAGCAGTTACGTCCAGGGGAGCTCCTATAATTCACCCCTCCACTTT. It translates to CASSYVQGSSYNSPLHF.

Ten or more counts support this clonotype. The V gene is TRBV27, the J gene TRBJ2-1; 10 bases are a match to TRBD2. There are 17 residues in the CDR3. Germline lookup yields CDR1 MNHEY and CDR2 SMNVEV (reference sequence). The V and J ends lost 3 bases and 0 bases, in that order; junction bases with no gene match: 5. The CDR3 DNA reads TGTGCCAGCAGTTTTCTCCTAGCGGGAGTCTCCTACAATGAGCAGTTCTTC. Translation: CASSFLLAGVSYNEQFF.

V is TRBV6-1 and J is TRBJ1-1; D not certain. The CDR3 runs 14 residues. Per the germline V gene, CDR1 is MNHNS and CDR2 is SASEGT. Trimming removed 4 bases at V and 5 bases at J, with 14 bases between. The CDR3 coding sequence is TGTGCCAGCAGTGGAAAGGGTTTCAGGACTGAAGCTTTCTTT. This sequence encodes CASSGKGFRTEAFF.

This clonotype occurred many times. This CDR3 is CASSGVEGTPYEQYF. The CDR3 DNA sequence: TGTGCCAGCAGTGGGGTGGAAGGGACCCCCTACGAGCAGTACTTC. The rearrangement links TRBV28 to TRBJ2-7; D assignment may be TRBD1 or TRBD2 (5 bases each). The germline V gene has CDR1 MDHEN and CDR2 SYDVKM. The germline V and J ends were trimmed by 5 bases and 2 bases, with 16 bases remaining between them. This CDR3 has 15 residues.

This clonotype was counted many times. CDR3 sequence reads: CASSSITSGLSYNEQFF. DNA of the CDR3: TGTGCCAGCAGTTCTATTACTAGCGGTCTATCCTACAATGAGCAGTTCTTC. This sequence joins TRBV6-5 and TRBJ2-1; 8 bases are a match to TRBD2. This CDR3 has 17 residues. Unmatched junction bases numbered 9, after V lost 4 bases and J lost 1 base. Germline CDR1 and CDR2: MNHEY and SVGAGI.

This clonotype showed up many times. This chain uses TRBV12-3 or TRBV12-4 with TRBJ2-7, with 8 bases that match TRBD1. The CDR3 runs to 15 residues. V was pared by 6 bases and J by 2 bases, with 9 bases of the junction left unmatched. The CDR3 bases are TGTGCCAGCAGGTCCGGACAGGGTCCTCCCTACGAGCAGTACTTC. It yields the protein CASRSGQGPPYEQYF.

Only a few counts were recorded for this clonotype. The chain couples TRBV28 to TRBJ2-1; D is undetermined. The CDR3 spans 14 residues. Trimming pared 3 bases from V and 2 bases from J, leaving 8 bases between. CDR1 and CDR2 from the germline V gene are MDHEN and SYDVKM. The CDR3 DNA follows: TGTGCCAGCAGTTTCGTTGATCCCTACAATGAGCAGTTCTTC. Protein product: CASSFVDPYNEQFF.

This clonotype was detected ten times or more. CDR3: CASSLANRVDTEAFF. DNA for the CDR3: TGCGCCAGCAGCTTGGCCAACAGGGTGGACACTGAAGCTTTCTTT. The chain links TRBV5-1 to TRBJ1-1; TRBD1 is a possible D gene (6 bases). The CDR3 extends over 15 amino acids. Per the germline V gene, CDR1 is SGHRS and CDR2 is YFSETQ. Trimming took off 0 bases at V and 3 bases at J, with 12 bases between the two ends.

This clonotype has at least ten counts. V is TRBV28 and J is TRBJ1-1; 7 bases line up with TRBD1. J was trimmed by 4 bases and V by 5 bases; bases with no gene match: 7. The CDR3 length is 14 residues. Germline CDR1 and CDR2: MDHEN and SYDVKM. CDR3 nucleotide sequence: TGTGCCAGCAGTCCCCCGGGACAGTTCACTGAAGCTTTCTTT. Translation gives CASSPPGQFTEAFF.

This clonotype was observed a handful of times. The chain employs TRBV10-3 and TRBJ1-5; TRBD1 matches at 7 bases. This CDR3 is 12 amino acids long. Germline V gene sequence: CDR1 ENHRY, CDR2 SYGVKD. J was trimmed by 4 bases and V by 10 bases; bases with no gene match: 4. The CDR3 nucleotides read TGTGCCACTGGACAGGTGAATCAGCCCCAGCATTTT. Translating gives CATGQVNQPQHF.

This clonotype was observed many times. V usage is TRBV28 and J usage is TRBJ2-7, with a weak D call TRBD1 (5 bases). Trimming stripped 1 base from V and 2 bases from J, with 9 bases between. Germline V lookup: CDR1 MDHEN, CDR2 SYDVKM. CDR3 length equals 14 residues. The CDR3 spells CASSLSGNPYEQYF. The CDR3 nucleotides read TGTGCCAGCAGTTTATCAGGGAACCCCTACGAGCAGTACTTC. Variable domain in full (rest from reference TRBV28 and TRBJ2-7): DVKVTQSSRYLVKRTGEKVFLECVQDMDHENMFWYRQDPGLGLRLIYFSYDVKMKEKGDIPEGYSVSREKKERFSLILESASTNQTSMYLCASSLSGNPYEQYFGPGTRLTVT.

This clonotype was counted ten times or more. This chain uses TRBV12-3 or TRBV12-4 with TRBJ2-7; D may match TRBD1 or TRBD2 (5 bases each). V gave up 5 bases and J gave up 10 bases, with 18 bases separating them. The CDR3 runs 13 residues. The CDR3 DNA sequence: TGTGCCAGCAGTCTGCCGGGGCCTGGGAAACAGTACTTC. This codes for CASSLPGPGKQYF.

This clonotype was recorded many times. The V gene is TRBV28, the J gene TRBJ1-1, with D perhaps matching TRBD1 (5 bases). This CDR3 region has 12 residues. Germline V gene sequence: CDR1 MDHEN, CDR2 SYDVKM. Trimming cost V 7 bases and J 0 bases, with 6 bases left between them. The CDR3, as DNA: TGTGCCAGCAAACAGGTGAACACTGAAGCTTTCTTT. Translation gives CASKQVNTEAFF.

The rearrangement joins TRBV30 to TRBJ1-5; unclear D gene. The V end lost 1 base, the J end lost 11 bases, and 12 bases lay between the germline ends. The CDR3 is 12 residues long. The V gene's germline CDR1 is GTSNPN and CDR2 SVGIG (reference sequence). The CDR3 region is CAWSDNFKAQHF. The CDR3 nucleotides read TGTGCCTGGAGTGACAATTTTAAGGCCCAGCATTTT.

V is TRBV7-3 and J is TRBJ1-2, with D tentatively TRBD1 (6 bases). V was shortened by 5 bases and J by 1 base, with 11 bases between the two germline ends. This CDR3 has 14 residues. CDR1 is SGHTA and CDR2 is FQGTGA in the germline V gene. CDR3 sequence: CASSTRGGNYGYTF. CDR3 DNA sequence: TGTGCCAGCAGCACCAGGGGCGGTAACTATGGCTACACCTTC.

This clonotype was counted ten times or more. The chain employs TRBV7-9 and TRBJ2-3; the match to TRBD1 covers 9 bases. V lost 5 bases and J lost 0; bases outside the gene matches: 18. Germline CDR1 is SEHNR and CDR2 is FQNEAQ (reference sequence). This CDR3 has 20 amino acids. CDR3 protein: CASSAQPGQGEGESTDTQYF. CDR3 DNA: TGTGCCAGCAGCGCCCAACCGGGACAGGGTGAGGGGGAAAGCACAGATACGCAGTATTTT.

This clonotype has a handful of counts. The CDR3 spells CASRLAGGPETQYF. Written as DNA, the CDR3 is TGTGCCAGCAGGCTAGCGGGAGGTCCAGAGACCCAGTACTTC. The rearrangement joins TRBV27 to TRBJ2-5; 11 bases match TRBD2. The CDR3 totals 14 residues. The V and J ends lost 6 bases and 4 bases, in that order; junction bases with no gene match: 4. Per the germline V gene, CDR1 is MNHEY and CDR2 is SMNVEV (reference sequence).

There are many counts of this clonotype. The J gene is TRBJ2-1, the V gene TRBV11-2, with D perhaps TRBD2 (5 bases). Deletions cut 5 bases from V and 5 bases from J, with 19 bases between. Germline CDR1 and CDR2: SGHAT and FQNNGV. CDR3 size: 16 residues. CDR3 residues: CASSPRFGERDNEQFF. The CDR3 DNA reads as TGTGCCAGCAGCCCGAGATTTGGGGAGCGCGACAATGAGCAGTTCTTC.

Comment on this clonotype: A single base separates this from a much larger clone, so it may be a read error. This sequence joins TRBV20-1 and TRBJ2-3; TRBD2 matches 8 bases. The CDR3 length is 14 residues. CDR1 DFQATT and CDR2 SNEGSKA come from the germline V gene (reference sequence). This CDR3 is CSAPVLAGYNEQSF. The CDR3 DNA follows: TGCAGTGCCCCGGTGCTAGCGGGTTACAATGAGCAGTCCTTC.

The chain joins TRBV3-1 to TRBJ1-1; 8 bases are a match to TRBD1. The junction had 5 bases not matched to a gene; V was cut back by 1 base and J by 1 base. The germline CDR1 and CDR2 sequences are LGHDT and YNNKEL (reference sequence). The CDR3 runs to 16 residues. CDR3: CASSQVLGQGNTEAFF. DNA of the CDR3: TGTGCCAGCAGCCAAGTCTTAGGACAGGGGAACACTGAAGCTTTCTTT.